Below are 16 T cell receptor beta chains sequenced from a single sample in a study of blood T cell repertoires in COVID-19. Clones were read by immunoSEQ multiplex PCR, and TCRdb kept only the in-frame ones, dropping some. The top ten clones hold 3% to 4.5% of a sample with about 120,000 clones, roughly 84% of them seen once. The sequenced material came from PBMCs or T cells enriched from blood (not recorded which). The receptors here all came from a woman in her thirties who had recovered from COVID-19.

The chain is built from TRBV5-1 and TRBJ1-2; 8 bases are shared with TRBD1. Germline CDR1 SGHRS, CDR2 YFSETQ. The CDR3 length is 14 residues. After removal of 0 bases from V and 7 bases from J, the junction contained 5 bases not matched to a gene. DNA of the CDR3: TGCGCCAGCAGCTTGGATGGGACAGGAGGTGGCTACACCTTC. It encodes CASSLDGTGGGYTF.

This chain connects TRBV28 to TRBJ2-7, with TRBD2 matching 7 bases. The germline V gene encodes CDR1 MDHEN and CDR2 SYDVKM. The CDR3 runs 13 residues. Trimming took 7 bases from V and 4 from J; bases not matched to a gene: 7. The CDR3 here is CASNGGGVYEQYF. CDR3 DNA: TGTGCCAGCAATGGGGGAGGGGTTTACGAGCAGTACTTC.

The chain employs TRBV19 and TRBJ1-5; 10 bases agree with TRBD1. Germline V gene data show CDR1 as LNHDA and CDR2 as SQIVND (reference sequence). The CDR3 runs to 14 residues. The trim removed 1 base at V and 7 bases at J, leaving 1 base unmatched. DNA for the CDR3: TGTGCCAGTAGTATAGTGGACAGGGGGCAGCCCCAGCATTTT. This encodes CASSIVDRGQPQHF.

The chain uses TRBV23-1 and TRBJ1-2; D uncertain. Being an ORF, TRBV23-1 has a function that is uncertain. Trimming removed 0 bases from V and 0 bases from J, with 14 bases in between. The CDR3 covers 17 residues. CDR3 sequence reads: CASSQSQVPPPNYGYTF. Written as DNA, the CDR3 is TGCGCCAGCAGTCAATCCCAGGTTCCACCCCCTAACTATGGCTACACCTTC.

This clone was seen just once. The chain has TRBV2 and TRBJ2-1; TRBD2 is a possible D gene (6 bases). The germline CDR1 and CDR2 sequences are SNHLY and FYNNEI. The CDR3 is 18 amino acids. The V gene lost 3 bases and the J gene lost 6 bases, with 24 bases spanning the gap. CDR3 sequence (DNA): TGTGCCAGCAGTGATGGGGGAAGGACTACCAGAAGAATCAATGAGCAGTTCTTC. This gives the protein CASSDGGRTTRRINEQFF.

V gene TRBV4-3 combines with J gene TRBJ2-1, with D possibly being TRBD2 (5 bases). The CDR3 has 16 amino acids. In germline, CDR1 is LGHNA, CDR2 YSLEER. V lost 4 bases to trimming and J lost 10 bases, with 23 bases between them. CDR3 coding DNA: TGCGCCAGCAGCCCACGAGCACTAGTGGGATCATGGGAGCAGTTCTTC. This sequence encodes CASSPRALVGSWEQFF.

This chain connects TRBV4-2 to TRBJ1-2; D not resolved. The CDR3 is made up of 13 amino acids. CDR1 is LGHNA and CDR2 is YNFKEQ in the germline V gene. V lost 0 bases, J lost 8 bases, and 10 bases lay in between. The CDR3, as DNA: TGTGCCAGCAGCCAAGAGGGCTTGTTGGGCTACACCTTC. Amino acid sequence: CASSQEGLLGYTF.

The gene calls are TRBV5-1 and TRBJ1-5; 8 bases agree with TRBD1. The germline gives CDR1 SGHRS, CDR2 YFSETQ. The CDR3 runs to 14 residues. Trimming cost V 4 bases and J 1 base; bases outside gene matches: 1. CDR3 loop: CASSRTGSNQPQHF. For the CDR3, the DNA is TGCGCCAGCAGCCGGACAGGGAGCAATCAGCCCCAGCATTTT.

The chain links TRBV7-8 to TRBJ2-2; D gene uncertain. This CDR3 spans 14 amino acids. Germline CDR1 is SGHVS and CDR2 is FQNEAQ. V was pared by 5 bases and J by 3 bases, with 10 bases between. The CDR3 coding sequence is TGTGCCAGCAGCCCTGGGCCGTACACCGGGGAGCTGTTTTTT. It encodes CASSPGPYTGELFF. The full variable domain, completed using reference TRBV7-8 and TRBJ2-2, is GAGVSQSPRYKVAKRGQDVALRCDPISGHVSLFWYQQALGQGPEFLTYFQNEAQLDKSGLPSDRFFAERPEGSVSTLKIQRTQQEDSAVYLCASSPGPYTGELFFGEGSRLTVL.

The chain recombines TRBV6-6 with TRBJ2-5; TRBD2 matches 7 bases. Germline V lookup: CDR1 MNHNY, CDR2 SVGAGI (reference sequence). V gave up 4 bases and J gave up 4 bases; unmatched junction bases: 3. This CDR3 contains 13 residues. The CDR3 nucleotides read TGTGCCAGCAGTTTAGCGGGCCCAGAGACCCAGTACTTC. Amino acid sequence: CASSLAGPETQYF.

This clone was picked up a small number of times. The chain joins TRBV5-4 to TRBJ1-4; TRBD1 agrees at 7 bases. This CDR3 has 15 residues. CDR1 and CDR2 from the germline V gene are SGHNT and YYREEE (reference sequence). With V trimmed by 4 bases and J by 8 bases, 11 bases remained unmatched. The CDR3 sequence: CASSQTGTFGEKLFF. As DNA, the CDR3 is TGTGCCAGCAGCCAGACAGGGACGTTTGGCGAAAAACTGTTTTTT.

The chain employs TRBV4-3 and TRBJ1-1; TRBD1 might be the D (6 bases). Trimming took off 0 bases at V and 0 bases at J, with 14 bases between the two ends. The CDR3 runs to 17 residues. CDR1 and CDR2 (germline): LGHNA, YSLEER. The CDR3 DNA reads as TGCGCCAGCAGCCAAGACAGGGGACCTCCTATGAACACTGAAGCTTTCTTT. This translates into CASSQDRGPPMNTEAFF.

The chain links TRBV7-9 to TRBJ1-5; maybe TRBD1 (6 bases). The V end was cut by 5 bases, the J end by 6 bases, with 11 bases between. The germline CDR1 and CDR2 sequences are SEHNR and FQNEAQ (reference sequence). This CDR3 has 13 amino acids. CDR3 residues: CASSPEGVQPQHF. CDR3 DNA sequence: TGTGCCAGCAGCCCCGAGGGGGTTCAGCCCCAGCATTTT.

The rearrangement joins TRBV5-1 to TRBJ1-4; D is possibly TRBD1 (5 bases). Germline-derived CDR1 and CDR2 are SGHRS and YFSETQ. The V gene lost 3 bases and the J gene lost 1 base, with 13 bases spanning the gap. The CDR3 consists of 16 residues. In DNA, the CDR3 is TGCGCCAGCAGCTGGGGACTTAGCCGAACTAATGAAAAACTGTTTTTT. Its translation: CASSWGLSRTNEKLFF.

V and J are TRBV24-1 and TRBJ2-5; 8 bases agree with TRBD1. The trim removed 3 bases at V and 4 bases at J, leaving 3 bases unmatched. Germline CDR1 KGHDR, CDR2 SFDVKD. The CDR3 is 14 amino acids. CDR3 sequence reads: CATSDQTGVETQYF. As DNA, the CDR3 is TGTGCCACCAGTGATCAGACAGGGGTAGAGACCCAGTACTTC.

This clone was picked up one time. V is TRBV4-3 and J is TRBJ2-3, with 7 bases that match TRBD1. The CDR3 has 16 amino acids. Germline V CDR1 and CDR2: LGHNA, YSLEER. Trimming took 0 bases from V and 0 from J; bases not matched to a gene: 3. CDR3 nucleotide sequence: TGCGCCAGCAGCCAAGATATGGGACAGAGCACAGATACGCAGTATTTT. Encoded protein: CASSQDMGQSTDTQYF.